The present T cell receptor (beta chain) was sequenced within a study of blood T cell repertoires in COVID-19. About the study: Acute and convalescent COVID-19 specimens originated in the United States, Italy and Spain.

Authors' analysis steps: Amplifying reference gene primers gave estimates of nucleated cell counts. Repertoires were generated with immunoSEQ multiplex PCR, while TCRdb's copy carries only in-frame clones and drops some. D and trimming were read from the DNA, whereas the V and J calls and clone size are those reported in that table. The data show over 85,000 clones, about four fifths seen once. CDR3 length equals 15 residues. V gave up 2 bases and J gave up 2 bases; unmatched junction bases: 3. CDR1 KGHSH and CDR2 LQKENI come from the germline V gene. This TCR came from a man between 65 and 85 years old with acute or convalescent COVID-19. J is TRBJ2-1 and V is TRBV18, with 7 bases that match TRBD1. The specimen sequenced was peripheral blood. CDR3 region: CASSPAGTAYNEQFF. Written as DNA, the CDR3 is TGTGCCAGCTCACCAGCCGGGACAGCCTACAATGAGCAGTTCTTC.